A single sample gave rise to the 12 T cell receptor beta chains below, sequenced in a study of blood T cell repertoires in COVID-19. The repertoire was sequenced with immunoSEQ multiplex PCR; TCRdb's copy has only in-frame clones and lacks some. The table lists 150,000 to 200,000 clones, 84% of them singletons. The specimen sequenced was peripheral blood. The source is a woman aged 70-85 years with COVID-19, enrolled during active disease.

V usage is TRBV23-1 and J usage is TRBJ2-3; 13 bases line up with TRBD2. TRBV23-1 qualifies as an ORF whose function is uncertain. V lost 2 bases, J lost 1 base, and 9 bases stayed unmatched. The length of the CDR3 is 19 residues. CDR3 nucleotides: TGCGCCAGCAGTCAACACGTCGGACTAGCGGGAGTTGGCACAGATACGCAGTATTTT. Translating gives CASSQHVGLAGVGTDTQYF.

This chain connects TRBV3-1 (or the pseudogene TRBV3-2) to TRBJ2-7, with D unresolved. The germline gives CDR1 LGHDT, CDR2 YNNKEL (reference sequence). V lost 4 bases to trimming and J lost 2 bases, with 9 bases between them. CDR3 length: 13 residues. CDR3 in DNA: TGTGCCAGCAGCCGCCGGAGTACCTACGAGCAGTACTTC. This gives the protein CASSRRSTYEQYF.

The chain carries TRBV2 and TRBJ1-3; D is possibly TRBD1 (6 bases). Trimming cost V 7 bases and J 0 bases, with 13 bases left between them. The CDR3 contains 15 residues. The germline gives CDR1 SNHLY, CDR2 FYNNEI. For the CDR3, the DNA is TGTGCCAGCACCCGGACAGCGCACTCTGGAAACACCATATATTTT. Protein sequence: CASTRTAHSGNTIYF.

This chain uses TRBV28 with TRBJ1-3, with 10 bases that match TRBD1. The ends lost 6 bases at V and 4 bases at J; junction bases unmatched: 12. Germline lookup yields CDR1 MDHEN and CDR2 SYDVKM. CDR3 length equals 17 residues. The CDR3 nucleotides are TGTGCCAGCAGCTCTGGACAGGGGGTGATAGGGGGAAACACCATATATTTT. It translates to CASSSGQGVIGGNTIYF.

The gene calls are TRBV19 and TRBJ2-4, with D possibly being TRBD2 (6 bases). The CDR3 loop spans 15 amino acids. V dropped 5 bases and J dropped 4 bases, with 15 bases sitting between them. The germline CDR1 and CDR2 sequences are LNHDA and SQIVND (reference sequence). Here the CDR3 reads CASSAGTVEKNIQYF. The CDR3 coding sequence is TGTGCCAGTAGTGCGGGGACGGTTGAAAAAAACATTCAGTACTTC.

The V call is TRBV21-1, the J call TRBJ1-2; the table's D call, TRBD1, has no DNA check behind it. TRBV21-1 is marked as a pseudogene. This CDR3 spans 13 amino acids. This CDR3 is CASRTGLVYGYTF. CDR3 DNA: TGTGCCAGCAGGACAGGGTTGGTCTATGGCTACACCTTC.

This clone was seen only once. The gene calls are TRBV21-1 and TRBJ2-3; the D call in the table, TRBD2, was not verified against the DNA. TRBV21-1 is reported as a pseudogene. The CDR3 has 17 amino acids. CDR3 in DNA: TGTGCCAGCAGCAAAGAAGGGGTGGGAGGGGACACAGATACGCAGTATTTT. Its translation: CASSKEGVGGDTDTQYF.

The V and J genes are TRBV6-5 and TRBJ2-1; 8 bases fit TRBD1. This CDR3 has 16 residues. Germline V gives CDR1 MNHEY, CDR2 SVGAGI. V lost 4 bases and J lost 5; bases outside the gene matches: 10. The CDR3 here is CASSSTRGRGDNEQFF. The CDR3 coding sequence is TGTGCCAGCAGTTCTACCAGGGGGCGCGGGGACAATGAGCAGTTCTTC.

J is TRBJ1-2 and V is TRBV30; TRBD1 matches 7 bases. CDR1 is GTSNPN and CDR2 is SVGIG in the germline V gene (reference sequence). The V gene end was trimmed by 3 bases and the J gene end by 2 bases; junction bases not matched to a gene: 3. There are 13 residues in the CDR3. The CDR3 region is CAWREGQNYGYTF. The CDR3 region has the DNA TGTGCCTGGAGGGAGGGACAGAACTATGGCTACACCTTC.

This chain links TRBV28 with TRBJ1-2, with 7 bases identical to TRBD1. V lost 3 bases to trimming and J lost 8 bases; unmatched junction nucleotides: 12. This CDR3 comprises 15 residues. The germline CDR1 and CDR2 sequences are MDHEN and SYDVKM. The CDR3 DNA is TGTGCCAGCAGTTTCCCTATGGGACAGCTGTACGGCTACACCTTC. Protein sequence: CASSFPMGQLYGYTF.

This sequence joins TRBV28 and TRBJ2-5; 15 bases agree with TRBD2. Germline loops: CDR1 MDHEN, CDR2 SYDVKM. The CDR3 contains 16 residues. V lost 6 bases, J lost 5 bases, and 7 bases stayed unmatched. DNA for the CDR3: TGTGCCAGCAGCCCGAGGACTAGCGGGAGGGGGGAGACCCAGTACTTC. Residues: CASSPRTSGRGETQYF. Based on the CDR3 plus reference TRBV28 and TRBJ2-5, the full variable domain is DVKVTQSSRYLVKRTGEKVFLECVQDMDHENMFWYRQDPGLGLRLIYFSYDVKMKEKGDIPEGYSVSREKKERFSLILESASTNQTSMYLCASSPRTSGRGETQYFGPGTRLLVL.

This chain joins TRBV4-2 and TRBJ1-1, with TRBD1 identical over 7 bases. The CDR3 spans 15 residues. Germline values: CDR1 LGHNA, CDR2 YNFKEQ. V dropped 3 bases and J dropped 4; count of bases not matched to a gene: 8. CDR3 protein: CASSQALTGSTEAFF. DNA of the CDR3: TGTGCCAGCAGCCAGGCTTTGACAGGGAGCACTGAAGCTTTCTTT.